Shown below are 29 T cell receptor beta chains from a single sample sequenced in a study of cytomegalovirus exposure and HLA in healthy donors. Primers for the PCR totalled 60 Vbeta and 13 Jbeta. Data came from immunoSEQ multiplex PCR; TCRdb stores just in-frame clones and leaves some out. The sample has about 94,000 clones; roughly three fifths are singletons. The sequencing sample was made of PBMCs. These receptor sequences come from a man aged 25 to 40 in good health and CMV-seronegative.

The chain employs TRBV28 and TRBJ1-3, with 7 bases identical to TRBD1. Germline V gene data show CDR1 as MDHEN and CDR2 as SYDVKM. CDR3 length equals 14 residues. V was pared by 6 bases and J by 4 bases, with 6 bases of the junction left unmatched. The CDR3 coding sequence is TGTGCCAGCAGCCGGGAGACAGGGGGAAACACCATATATTTT. Protein: CASSRETGGNTIYF.

There are a few counts of this clone. The chain couples TRBV15 to TRBJ2-5; tentatively, D is TRBD2 (7 bases). The V gene's germline CDR1 is LNHNV and CDR2 YYDKDF (reference sequence). V lost 5 bases, J lost 0 bases, and 16 bases lay in between. This CDR3 has 16 residues. This CDR3 reads CATSWGGGRYQETQYF. Here the CDR3 DNA reads TGTGCCACCAGCTGGGGCGGGGGCAGGTACCAAGAGACCCAGTACTTC.

This chain joins TRBV11-2 and TRBJ2-1, with a tentative D call TRBD2 (6 bases). The CDR3 has 15 residues. V lost 4 bases and J 6 bases, leaving 16 bases between the germline ends. Germline V gene lookup returns CDR1 SGHAT and CDR2 FQNNGV. The CDR3 DNA is TGTGCCAGCAGCTCAATTAGCGGTTCACGCAATGAGCAGTTCTTC. As protein: CASSSISGSRNEQFF.

The J gene is TRBJ2-7, the V gene TRBV7-2; 7 bases are shared with TRBD1. This CDR3 comprises 13 residues. Germline V CDR1 and CDR2: SGHTA, FQGNSA. The junction had 8 bases not matched to a gene; V was cut back by 6 bases and J by 6 bases. The CDR3 spells CASSSQGYGEQYF. In nucleotides, the CDR3 is TGTGCCAGCAGTTCACAGGGGTACGGCGAGCAGTACTTC.

The gene calls are TRBV15 and TRBJ2-4; a possible D gene is TRBD2 (5 bases). V was cut by 1 base and J by 6 bases, with 13 bases left in between. This CDR3 spans 15 amino acids. From germline, CDR1 is LNHNV and CDR2 YYDKDF (reference sequence). CDR3: CATSRVPAAGNIQYF. In nucleotides, the CDR3 is TGTGCCACCAGCAGAGTCCCAGCCGCGGGAAACATTCAGTACTTC.

This chain connects TRBV7-3 to TRBJ2-3; TRBD2 aligns across 8 bases. J gave up 3 bases and V 4 bases, and 6 bases lay outside the gene matches. The CDR3 runs 15 residues. The V gene's germline CDR1 is SGHTA and CDR2 FQGTGA. CDR3 coding DNA: TGTGCCAGCAGCTCAATAGCGGGGAGAACAGATACGCAGTATTTT. As protein: CASSSIAGRTDTQYF.

This clone was found a few times. This chain joins TRBV18 and TRBJ2-3; D unresolved. The CDR3 sequence is 17 residues long. The germline V gene has CDR1 KGHSH and CDR2 LQKENI. Trimming took 3 bases from V and 4 from J, leaving 20 bases between them. This CDR3 reads CASSPYLDWQSSDTQYF. The DNA of the CDR3 is TGTGCCAGCTCACCTTACCTAGACTGGCAAAGCTCAGATACGCAGTATTTT.

This clone was observed a single time. The rearrangement uses TRBV6-5 and TRBJ1-1; D is undetermined. The V end was cut by 7 bases, the J end by 2 bases, with 11 bases between. This CDR3 has 13 amino acids. CDR1 MNHEY and CDR2 SVGAGI come from the germline V gene. CDR3 protein: CASTGWVNTEAFF. The CDR3 DNA follows: TGTGCCAGCACCGGGTGGGTTAACACTGAAGCTTTCTTT.

This sequence joins TRBV15 and TRBJ2-3; tentative D call: TRBD2 (5 bases). CDR1 and CDR2 from the germline V gene are LNHNV and YYDKDF (reference sequence). This CDR3 is 16 amino acids long. Trimming stripped 1 base from V and 2 bases from J, with 13 bases between. CDR3 amino acids: CATSRGARGDTDTQYF. The CDR3 bases are TGTGCCACCAGCAGAGGGGCACGGGGTGACACAGATACGCAGTATTTT.

The chain joins TRBV5-1 to TRBJ2-1; TRBD2 might be the D (5 bases). Germline assignment: CDR1 SGHRS and CDR2 YFSETQ. Trimming stripped 4 bases from V and 5 bases from J, with 13 bases between. The CDR3 spans 14 residues. The CDR3 bases are TGCGCCAGCAGCGATTCCGGACTCAACAATGAGCAGTTCTTC. Amino acids: CASSDSGLNNEQFF.

There are a few counts of this clone. The chain uses TRBV13 and TRBJ2-1; the match to TRBD2 covers 11 bases. The CDR3 spans 15 residues. Unmatched junction bases numbered 8, after V lost 5 bases and J lost 8 bases. The V gene's germline CDR1 is PRHDT and CDR2 FYEKMQ (reference sequence). Here the CDR3 DNA reads TGTGCCAGCAGCACCCGGAGTAGCGGGGGGGATGAGCAGTTCTTC. Residues: CASSTRSSGGDEQFF.

The chain employs TRBV7-2 and TRBJ2-3; perhaps TRBD2 as D (5 bases). Trimming left V 3 bases short and J 0 bases short, with 10 bases between. The CDR3 has 15 residues. Germline V gene data show CDR1 as SGHTA and CDR2 as FQGNSA. This CDR3 reads CASSFQRISTDTQYF. The CDR3 region has the DNA TGTGCCAGCAGCTTCCAGCGGATAAGCACAGATACGCAGTATTTT.

The chain combines TRBV7-6 with TRBJ2-2; D uncertain. The germline V gene has CDR1 SGHVS and CDR2 FNYEAQ. The length of the CDR3 is 13 residues. The V end lost 5 bases, the J end lost 3 bases, and 7 bases lay between the germline ends. The CDR3, as DNA: TGTGCCAGCAGCCGCGGATACACCGGGGAGCTGTTTTTT. Translation gives CASSRGYTGELFF.

This clone has a single count. The chain is built from TRBV6-4 and TRBJ2-2; D might be TRBD1 (5 bases). Trimming took off 5 bases at V and 6 bases at J, with 16 bases between the two ends. Per the germline V gene, CDR1 is MRHNA and CDR2 is SNTAGT. The CDR3 runs 15 residues. CDR3 residues: CASSSGKDPPGELFF. The CDR3 nucleotides are TGTGCCAGCAGTTCAGGGAAGGATCCCCCCGGGGAGCTGTTTTTT.

V and J are TRBV14 and TRBJ2-1, with TRBD2 matching 16 bases. Germline lookup yields CDR1 SGHDN and CDR2 FVKESK. V was clipped by 0 bases and J by 3 bases; unmatched bases: 2. The CDR3 is 18 residues long. The CDR3 region is CASSQEGLAGGVYNEQFF. Written as DNA, the CDR3 is TGTGCCAGCAGCCAAGAGGGACTAGCGGGAGGGGTCTACAATGAGCAGTTCTTC.

The chain recombines TRBV2 with TRBJ2-2; 8 bases fit TRBD2. V gave up 6 bases and J gave up 6 bases; unmatched junction bases: 15. Germline V lookup: CDR1 SNHLY, CDR2 FYNNEI. This CDR3 region has 17 residues. The CDR3 loop is CASSRSSGLVLPGELFF. The CDR3 bases are TGTGCCAGCAGCCGAAGCTCGGGACTAGTCCTCCCCGGGGAGCTGTTTTTT.

J is TRBJ1-1 and V is TRBV10-1, with D hard to call. Germline-derived CDR1 and CDR2 are WNHNN and SYGVQD (reference sequence). The CDR3 runs 17 residues. V lost 3 bases, J lost 1 base, and 18 bases lay in between. CDR3 sequence (DNA): TGCGCCAGCAGTGAATCCGTCACTAGGTCGTCGAACACTGAAGCTTTCTTT. It encodes CASSESVTRSSNTEAFF.

J is TRBJ2-5 and V is TRBV7-6, with 10 bases that match TRBD2. Germline lookup yields CDR1 SGHVS and CDR2 FNYEAQ. The V segment lost 1 base and the J segment 2 bases; nucleotides outside the gene matches: 19. The CDR3 covers 21 residues. DNA for the CDR3: TGTGCCAGCAGCTTAGGTTCCCTCGTAAAATTACTAGCGGGGAGTCAAGAGACCCAGTACTTC. Translation gives CASSLGSLVKLLAGSQETQYF.

The rearrangement joins TRBV7-9 to TRBJ2-5, with 8 bases fitting TRBD1. The J call could be wrong; TRBJ2-7 is a better fit for the DNA end. The V gene's germline CDR1 is SEHNR and CDR2 FQNEAQ (reference sequence). The CDR3 is 13 residues long. CDR3 in DNA: TGTGCCAGCAGCTCATTGACAGGGGCCGAGCAGTACTTC. Translated: CASSSLTGAEQYF.

This chain connects TRBV2 to TRBJ2-1; 8 nucleotides line up with TRBD2. Germline V CDR1 and CDR2: SNHLY, FYNNEI. Trimming took 6 bases from V and 3 from J; bases not matched to a gene: 4. The CDR3 is 14 amino acids. The CDR3 sequence is CASSTGLGYNEQFF. CDR3 sequence (DNA): TGTGCCAGCAGCACGGGACTAGGCTACAATGAGCAGTTCTTC.

V and J are TRBV27 and TRBJ1-1; D unclear. CDR3 length: 18 residues. V dropped 0 bases and J dropped 3 bases, with 20 bases sitting between them. The germline V gene encodes CDR1 MNHEY and CDR2 SMNVEV (reference sequence). CDR3 region: CASSLSVPFAGPDTEAFF. In nucleotides, the CDR3 is TGTGCCAGCAGTTTATCGGTCCCCTTCGCGGGCCCGGACACTGAAGCTTTCTTT.

This clone was counted between two and nine times. V gene TRBV2 combines with J gene TRBJ1-5; D gene uncertain. Trimming shortened V by 7 bases and J by 9 bases, and 22 bases separated the two germline ends. This CDR3 has 15 amino acids. Per the germline V gene, CDR1 is SNHLY and CDR2 is FYNNEI. The CDR3 here is CASTQGSGRPGPQHF. As DNA, the CDR3 is TGTGCCAGCACCCAAGGGAGTGGCAGGCCGGGGCCCCAGCATTTT.

V and J are TRBV2 and TRBJ1-5, with D possibly matching TRBD1 (5 bases). The CDR3 is 15 residues long. V lost 2 bases to trimming and J lost 7 bases, with 15 bases between them. Germline assignment: CDR1 SNHLY and CDR2 FYNNEI. The CDR3 DNA reads as TGTGCCAGCAGTGAAAACGGGGGAACGAGGCAGCCCCAGCATTTT. It yields the protein CASSENGGTRQPQHF.

The chain recombines TRBV7-6 with TRBJ2-5; 10 bases match TRBD2. Near its end, the DNA agrees better with TRBJ2-7, so the J call may be wrong. The CDR3 has 16 residues. Germline values: CDR1 SGHVS, CDR2 FNYEAQ. In DNA, the CDR3 is TGTGCCAGCAGCTTAGCCCCGACTAGCGGGTACTACGAGCAGTACTTC. As protein: CASSLAPTSGYYEQYF.

This clone has only a few counts. This rearrangement joins TRBV19 to TRBJ1-2; D unresolved. The CDR3 loop spans 13 amino acids. The germline V gene encodes CDR1 LNHDA and CDR2 SQIVND (reference sequence). V lost 6 bases and J lost 3, with 11 bases in between. The DNA of the CDR3 is TGTGCCAGTAGCAGGAAGGCAGACTATGGCTACACCTTC. This codes for CASSRKADYGYTF.

The chain links TRBV19 to TRBJ1-4; 9 positions agree with TRBD1. The CDR3 covers 15 residues. V dropped 6 bases and J dropped 7; count of bases not matched to a gene: 9. The germline gives CDR1 LNHDA, CDR2 SQIVND (reference sequence). The CDR3: CASSLAGQGVEKLFF. The CDR3 DNA sequence: TGTGCCAGTAGCCTTGCGGGACAGGGAGTTGAAAAACTGTTTTTT. The whole variable domain, remainder taken from reference TRBV19 and TRBJ1-4, is DGGITQSPKYLFRKEGQNVTLSCEQNLNHDAMYWYRQDPGQGLRLIYYSQIVNDFQKGDIAEGYSVSREKKESFPLTVTSAQKNPTAFYLCASSLAGQGVEKLFFGSGTQLSVL.

The J gene is TRBJ2-5, the V gene TRBV29-1; perhaps TRBD1 as D (6 bases). Per germline, CDR1 SQVTM and CDR2 ANQGSEA. The ends were cut back, 3 bases at V and 4 bases at J, with 24 bases in the middle. This CDR3 contains 17 residues. As DNA, the CDR3 is TGCAGCGTTGAGGGGGAGACAGGCTTTGGAAAGGGAGAGACCCAGTACTTC. This codes for CSVEGETGFGKGETQYF.

This rearrangement joins TRBV6-5 to TRBJ2-7; TRBD2 aligns across 7 bases. CDR3 length: 16 amino acids. Germline V gene data show CDR1 as MNHEY and CDR2 as SVGAGI. V was clipped by 4 bases and J by 1 base; unmatched bases: 10. For the CDR3, the DNA is TGTGCCAGCAGTTCCCCAACGCTGCGGGGGTCCTACGAGCAGTACTTC. Its translation is CASSSPTLRGSYEQYF.

The chain combines TRBV6-1 with TRBJ1-2, with 7 bases lining up with TRBD1. The germline V gene has CDR1 MNHNS and CDR2 SASEGT. The CDR3 sequence is 14 residues long. Trimming cost V 5 bases and J 4 bases; bases outside gene matches: 7. CDR3 sequence (DNA): TGTGCCAGCAGTCGCGACAGGGACCCCTATGGCTACACCTTC. Encoded protein: CASSRDRDPYGYTF.